The subject of this entry is one T cell receptor beta chain. Its antigen is not known. The entry originates in a study of CXCR3-negative and CXCR3-positive naive CD8 T cells. Whole-study results and caveats: Freshly isolated PBMCs were used in most assays, given partial CXCR3 loss after freezing. Comparably high diversity was seen in both naive subsets, and much lower diversity in memory CD8+ cells. Compared with CXCR3-negative naive cells, CXCR3-positive naive cells showed more hydrophobic TRB CDR3s.

UMI labels and 5' RACE were used to prepare the TRB cDNA libraries. TCRdb derives one entry per CDR3 protein from the 5' RACE reads, leaving out DNA. In total, the table holds under 150,000 distinct CDR3 sequences. There are 16 residues in the CDR3. Per the germline V gene, CDR1 is SGHDT and CDR2 is YYEEEE. The sample taken for sequencing was naive CXCR3+ CD8+ T cells from blood. The subset is: CD45RO-CCR7+CD27+CD95- naive CD8+ T cells expressing CXCR3 (TNR3+). The sequence was obtained from a human donor in good health. Some clones in this sample may be carry-over from other donors' samples. The chain has TRBV5-6 and TRBJ1-1. The CDR3: CASSFGVGEVNTEAFF.